These 20 T cell receptor beta chains were sequenced from one sample in a study of cytomegalovirus exposure and HLA in healthy donors. PCR primers comprised 60 Vbeta and 13 Jbeta primers. Only in-frame clones appear in the TCRdb table, and some are missing; sequencing was by immunoSEQ multiplex PCR. Among fewer than 250,000 clones listed, over 60% were seen once. Specimen: PBMCs. Receptors were obtained from a man younger than 35 in good health and CMV-seronegative.

The rearrangement joins TRBV7-8 to TRBJ2-1; D unresolved. The CDR3 is made up of 13 amino acids. In germline, CDR1 is SGHVS, CDR2 FQNEAQ. V lost 5 bases and J lost 7, with 12 bases in between. The CDR3 is CASSKNYQNEQFF. In DNA, the CDR3 is TGTGCCAGCAGCAAAAACTACCAAAATGAGCAGTTCTTC.

This chain connects TRBV30 to TRBJ2-6; D ambiguous. Between the trimmed V and J ends, which lost 5 bases and 0 bases, there was a span of 17 bases. Germline CDR1 is GTSNPN and CDR2 is SVGIG (reference sequence). The CDR3 extends over 17 amino acids. CDR3 loop: CAWGSGGSPSGANVLTF. CDR3 in DNA: TGTGCCTGGGGCTCAGGTGGCAGCCCCTCTGGGGCCAACGTCCTGACTTTC.

The chain employs TRBV2 and TRBJ2-1, with 8 bases matching TRBD1. V was clipped by 3 bases and J by 7 bases; unmatched bases: 8. Germline V gene lookup returns CDR1 SNHLY and CDR2 FYNNEI. There are 15 residues in the CDR3. For the CDR3, the DNA is TGTGCCAGCAGTGAGTTTCAGGGGGCGCGAAATGAGCAGTTCTTC. It encodes CASSEFQGARNEQFF.

The chain has TRBV10-1 and TRBJ1-5; D is undetermined. Germline V gives CDR1 WNHNN, CDR2 SYGVQD (reference sequence). The CDR3 spans 12 residues. Trimming shortened V by 6 bases and J by 5 bases, and 8 bases separated the two germline ends. This chain's CDR3 is CASSDGDQPQHF. CDR3 in DNA: TGCGCCAGCAGCGACGGGGATCAGCCCCAGCATTTT.

As concerns this clone: At one end the junction does not follow the germline gene, possibly because of a read error. The chain combines TRBV10-1 with TRBJ2-3; 10 nucleotides align to TRBD2. This CDR3 has 16 amino acids. In germline, CDR1 is WNHNN, CDR2 SYGVQD (reference sequence). The CDR3 DNA reads TGCGTCAGCAGTGAACCCAGCGGGAGGGGCACAGATACGCAGTATTTT. Its protein product is CVSSEPSGRGTDTQYF.

CDR3 nucleotides: TGTGCCACCAGCCCCCGGTCTAGCGGACAAGAGACCCAGTACTTC. It specifies CATSPRSSGQETQYF. The chain joins TRBV15 to TRBJ2-5; TRBD2 aligns across 7 bases. The ends lost 5 bases at V and 2 bases at J; junction bases unmatched: 8. This CDR3 contains 15 residues. Germline V gives CDR1 LNHNV, CDR2 YYDKDF (reference sequence).

The genes are TRBV2 and TRBJ1-5; D remains ambiguous. The V gene's germline CDR1 is SNHLY and CDR2 FYNNEI. V gave up 0 bases and J gave up 4 bases, with 7 bases separating them. This CDR3 has 14 amino acids. DNA for the CDR3: TGTGCCAGCAGTGAAGCCGCGGGGAATCAGCCCCAGCATTTT. As protein: CASSEAAGNQPQHF.

This sequence joins TRBV28 and TRBJ2-7; 10 bases match TRBD1. The CDR3 is 15 amino acids. J was trimmed by 3 bases and V by 5 bases; bases with no gene match: 7. From germline, CDR1 is MDHEN and CDR2 SYDVKM. The CDR3 DNA reads TGTGCCAGCAGTCGTCAAGGGACAGGGGACTACGAGCAGTACTTC. The encoded protein is CASSRQGTGDYEQYF.

V and J are TRBV9 and TRBJ1-1; no reliable D call. Germline loops: CDR1 SGDLS, CDR2 YYNGEE. With 2 bases removed from V and 1 base from J, the gap between germline ends came to 15 bases. The CDR3 spans 16 residues. The CDR3 here is CASSVRPETQNTEAFF. The CDR3 region has the DNA TGTGCCAGCAGCGTCCGCCCAGAGACACAGAACACTGAAGCTTTCTTT.

The chain combines TRBV5-1 with TRBJ2-5, with 9 bases lining up with TRBD1. The closer fit of TRBJ2-7 to the DNA end suggests the J call may be wrong. The length of the CDR3 is 15 residues. The V gene's germline CDR1 is SGHRS and CDR2 YFSETQ. The CDR3: CASSPQGQGPHEQYF. The CDR3 DNA follows: TGCGCCAGCAGCCCTCAGGGACAGGGACCCCACGAGCAGTACTTC.

The rearrangement joins TRBV10-3 to TRBJ2-3; TRBD2 matches 13 bases. The trim removed 2 bases at V and 5 bases at J, leaving 10 bases unmatched. CDR3 length: 18 amino acids. Per the germline V gene, CDR1 is ENHRY and CDR2 is SYGVKD. The CDR3 reads CAISEQTSGRALGDTQYF. In nucleotides, the CDR3 is TGTGCCATCAGTGAGCAAACTAGCGGGAGGGCCCTGGGAGATACGCAGTATTTT.

Only a few counts were recorded for this clone. CDR3 in DNA: TGTGCCAGCAGGGAGACTAGTTCTAGCACAGATACGCAGTATTTT. It translates to CASRETSSSTDTQYF. The genes are TRBV5-4 and TRBJ2-3; D is perhaps TRBD2 (6 bases). The ends were cut back, 5 bases at V and 0 bases at J, with 13 bases in the middle. The germline V gene encodes CDR1 SGHNT and CDR2 YYREEE (reference sequence). This CDR3 spans 15 amino acids.

This chain uses TRBV27 with TRBJ2-1; 8 nucleotides agree with TRBD2. Germline assignment: CDR1 MNHEY and CDR2 SMNVEV (reference sequence). V lost 4 bases, J lost 6 bases, and 5 bases stayed unmatched. CDR3 length: 14 amino acids. The DNA for the CDR3 is TGTGCCAGCAGTTGGACTAGCCGGCGCAATGAGCAGTTCTTC. This translates into CASSWTSRRNEQFF.

The rearrangement links TRBV30 to TRBJ1-2; D gene ambiguous. CDR1 GTSNPN and CDR2 SVGIG come from the germline V gene (reference sequence). CDR3 length equals 13 residues. Trimming pared 1 base from V and 8 bases from J, leaving 14 bases between. CDR3 amino acids: CAWSEGIGKGYTF. The CDR3 coding sequence is TGTGCCTGGAGTGAGGGAATCGGGAAGGGCTACACCTTC.

This clone was observed once. V is TRBV28 and J is TRBJ1-1; D is ambiguous. Germline lookup yields CDR1 MDHEN and CDR2 SYDVKM. There are 12 residues in the CDR3. The V and J ends lost 8 bases and 4 bases respectively, with 11 bases between them. The CDR3 nucleotides are TGTGCCAGCCATGATAGGAGCACTGAAGCTTTCTTT. It specifies CASHDRSTEAFF.

The chain joins TRBV28 to TRBJ2-7; 11 bases align to TRBD1. Trimming took 6 bases from V and 6 from J; bases not matched to a gene: 7. Germline CDR1 is MDHEN and CDR2 is SYDVKM. There are 14 residues in the CDR3. The CDR3 DNA reads TGTGCCAGCAGCCAGGACAGGGGGCTGATCGAGCAGTACTTC. Amino acid sequence: CASSQDRGLIEQYF.

On this clone itself: Other nucleotide sequences in the sample specify the same CDR3. The gene calls are TRBV18 and TRBJ2-5; TRBD1 is a possible D gene (5 bases). CDR3 length: 13 amino acids. In germline, CDR1 is KGHSH, CDR2 LQKENI. V dropped 4 bases and J dropped 3 bases, with 9 bases sitting between them. CDR3 sequence reads: CASSRSTEETQYF. The CDR3 region has the DNA TGTGCCAGCTCACGATCGACAGAAGAGACCCAGTACTTC.

This CDR3 reads CASSFLQGSNQPQHF. CDR3 DNA: TGTGCCAGCAGTTTCCTACAGGGTAGCAATCAGCCCCAGCATTTT. The J gene is TRBJ1-5, the V gene TRBV28; D might be TRBD1 (6 bases). The CDR3 contains 15 residues. Deletions cut 3 bases from V and 0 bases from J, with 9 bases between. Germline loops: CDR1 MDHEN, CDR2 SYDVKM.

The CDR3 is CASPLPNRASNQPQHF. CDR3 bases: TGTGCCAGCCCACTTCCAAACAGGGCCAGCAATCAGCCCCAGCATTTT. The genes are TRBV28 and TRBJ1-5; TRBD1 might be the D (6 bases). The CDR3 sequence is 16 residues long. The germline V and J ends were trimmed by 8 bases and 1 base, with 18 bases remaining between them. In germline, CDR1 is MDHEN, CDR2 SYDVKM.

This sequence joins TRBV18 and TRBJ1-2, with 8 bases lining up with TRBD1. CDR1 is KGHSH, CDR2 LQKENI, per germline. The CDR3 covers 17 residues. V lost 6 bases, J lost 4 bases, and 16 bases stayed unmatched. The CDR3 region has the DNA TGTGCCAGCTCTCGCACCGAGGGCGGACAGGGAGTCTATGGCTACACCTTC. As protein: CASSRTEGGQGVYGYTF.